This T cell receptor (beta chain) appears in the sequencing data of a study of T cell changes during pregnancy in multiple sclerosis. The table came from immunoSEQ multiplex PCR; TCRdb's copy has only in-frame clones and leaves some out. Of 40,000 to 60,000 clones listed, approximately 95% are singletons. Per germline, CDR1 MDHEN and CDR2 SYDVKM. V was clipped by 3 bases and J by 3 bases; unmatched bases: 10. The CDR3 has 16 amino acids. Here the sequenced sample was CD8+ T cells from peripheral blood mononuclear cells, taken in the first trimester of pregnancy. The receptor comes from a female donor with multiple sclerosis, enrolled in a pregnancy study. The rearrangement joins TRBV28 to TRBJ1-2; 7 bases are shared with TRBD1. In DNA, the CDR3 is TGTGCCAGCAGTTTCTACCTGACAGGGATGGACTATGGCTACACCTTC. This gives the protein CASSFYLTGMDYGYTF.